This is a list of T cell receptor beta chains from one sample in a study of Graves' ophthalmopathy and Graves' hyperthyroidism. Each CDR3 protein gets one entry after TCRdb re-called the multiplex PCR reads with MiXCR. Of over 450,000 distinct CDR3 sequences listed, 14% were seen once; the top ten hold 9.5% to 10%. The sequencing sample was made of blood. These receptors were obtained from a woman under 40 with Graves' ophthalmopathy. Each CDR3 is given with its conserved first and last residue. D genes are given only for firm matches. Only part of the rows carry a size: once, few, many, or a class if the clone is expanded.

J gene: TRBJ1-1; V gene: TRBV3-1; CDR3 length: 15; clone size: many; D gene: NA; CDR3 DNA: TGTGCCAGCAGCCGGACCGGGACGGGGGACACTGAAGCTTTCTTT; CDR3 protein: CASSRTGTGDTEAFF
J gene: TRBJ2-2; V gene: TRBV5-1; CDR3 length: 15; clone size: many; D gene: NA; CDR3 DNA: TGCGCCAGCAGCTTGGCGGCAGGGAACACCGGGGAGCTGTTTTTT; CDR3 protein: CASSLAAGNTGELFF
J gene: TRBJ1-5; V gene: TRBV6-1; CDR3 length: 15; clone size: many; D gene: NA; CDR3 DNA: TGTGCCAGCATGGTGGTACTAAAAAGCAATCAGCCCCAGCATTTT; CDR3 protein: CASMVVLKSNQPQHF
J gene: TRBJ1-1; V gene: TRBV9; CDR3 length: 14; clone size: many; D gene: NA; CDR3 DNA: TGTGCCAGCAGCGCTTATTCTGGAAACACTGAAGCTTTCTTT; CDR3 protein: CASSAYSGNTEAFF
J gene: TRBJ2-2; V gene: TRBV2; CDR3 length: 15; clone size: many; D gene: TRBD2; CDR3 DNA: TGTGCCAGCAGAAGGGTAGCGGGAGACACCGGGGAGCTGTTTTTT; CDR3 protein: CASRRVAGDTGELFF
J gene: TRBJ2-2; V gene: TRBV2; CDR3 length: 20; clone size: NA; D gene: NA; CDR3 DNA: TGTGCCAGCAGTGAACAATCTGGCAGATTCTCCTACGCGAACACCGGGGAGCTGTTTTTT; CDR3 protein: CASSEQSGRFSYANTGELFF
J gene: TRBJ2-6; V gene: TRBV28; CDR3 length: 18; clone size: many; D gene: TRBD2; CDR3 DNA: TGTGCCAGCAGTTTAGGGACGCGGGAGGGCCCGGGGGCCAACGTCCTGACTTTC; CDR3 protein: CASSLGTREGPGANVLTF
J gene: TRBJ1-2; V gene: TRBV27; CDR3 length: 15; clone size: many; D gene: NA; CDR3 DNA: TGTGCCAGCAGTTTATCGATGGGGGCACCCTATGGCTACACCTTC; CDR3 protein: CASSLSMGAPYGYTF
J gene: TRBJ2-7; V gene: TRBV19; CDR3 length: 15; clone size: NA; D gene: TRBD2; CDR3 DNA: TGTGCCAGTAGTATTGATCCCGGGAGGATCTACGAGCAGTACTTC; CDR3 protein: CASSIDPGRIYEQYF
J gene: TRBJ2-2; V gene: TRBV11-2; CDR3 length: 16; clone size: NA; D gene: TRBD2; CDR3 DNA: TGTGCCAGCAGCTTACGGACTAGCGGGAGCACCGGGGAGCTGTTTTTT; CDR3 protein: CASSLRTSGSTGELFF
J gene: TRBJ1-5; V gene: TRBV28; CDR3 length: 14; clone size: NA; D gene: NA; CDR3 DNA: TGTGCCAGCCGCCAGTCGGGGGGATTTCAGCCCCAGCATTTT; CDR3 protein: CASRQSGGFQPQHF
J gene: TRBJ1-2; V gene: TRBV6-5; CDR3 length: 14; clone size: many; D gene: NA; CDR3 DNA: TGTGCCAGCATTAAACTGGACGGGAGCTATGGCTACACCTTC; CDR3 protein: CASIKLDGSYGYTF
J gene: TRBJ1-5; V gene: TRBV27; CDR3 length: 17; clone size: many; D gene: TRBD1; CDR3 DNA: TGTGCCAGCAGTTTGACGGACAGGGTTTCCGCCCGTCAGCCCCAGCATTTT; CDR3 protein: CASSLTDRVSARQPQHF
J gene: TRBJ1-1; V gene: TRBV25-1; CDR3 length: 13; clone size: many; D gene: NA; CDR3 DNA: TGTGCCAGCGGTAACGGCATAAACACTGAAGCTTTCTTT; CDR3 protein: CASGNGINTEAFF
J gene: TRBJ1-1; V gene: TRBV6-2/TRBV6-3; CDR3 length: 13; clone size: NA; D gene: NA; CDR3 DNA: TGTGCCAGCAGCGTGTGGGGAAACACTGAAGCTTTCTTT; CDR3 protein: CASSVWGNTEAFF
J gene: TRBJ2-7; V gene: TRBV6-5; CDR3 length: 13; clone size: many; D gene: TRBD2; CDR3 DNA: TGTGCCAGCAGCCTAGCGGAGGCCTACGAGCAGTACTTC; CDR3 protein: CASSLAEAYEQYF
J gene: TRBJ1-1; V gene: TRBV28; CDR3 length: 12; clone size: NA; D gene: NA; CDR3 DNA: TGTGCCAGCAGGGGGAGGTACACTGAAGCTTTCTTT; CDR3 protein: CASRGRYTEAFF
J gene: TRBJ1-1; V gene: TRBV28; CDR3 length: 18; clone size: many; D gene: TRBD1; CDR3 DNA: TGTGCCAGCAGTTCACCGGGACAGTTCATTCAAGAGGGGATTGAAGCTTTCTTT; CDR3 protein: CASSSPGQFIQEGIEAFF
J gene: TRBJ1-6; V gene: TRBV11-2; CDR3 length: 19; clone size: NA; D gene: NA; CDR3 DNA: TGTGCCAGCAGCTTGGGAGGGTGGCAGCAGAGCTCCTATAATTCACCCCTCCACTTT; CDR3 protein: CASSLGGWQQSSYNSPLHF
J gene: TRBJ2-3; V gene: TRBV28; CDR3 length: 15; clone size: many; D gene: TRBD2; CDR3 DNA: TGTGCCAGCAGTTTGCAGCGGGGGGGCACAGATACGCAGTATTTT; CDR3 protein: CASSLQRGGTDTQYF
J gene: TRBJ1-6; V gene: TRBV6-5; CDR3 length: 15; clone size: many; D gene: TRBD1; CDR3 DNA: TGTGCCAGCAGTTACTCGGGACAGGGTACTTCACCCCTCCACTTT; CDR3 protein: CASSYSGQGTSPLHF
J gene: TRBJ2-5; V gene: TRBV11-1; CDR3 length: 15; clone size: many; D gene: NA; CDR3 DNA: TGTGCCAGCAGCTTAGCTGCGACAGGGAGGGAGACCCAGTACTTC; CDR3 protein: CASSLAATGRETQYF
J gene: TRBJ2-2; V gene: TRBV28; CDR3 length: 15; clone size: many; D gene: NA; CDR3 DNA: TGTGCCAGCCTTTTTGAACGAAACGGGGCCGGGGAGCTGTTTTTT; CDR3 protein: CASLFERNGAGELFF
J gene: TRBJ2-2; V gene: TRBV6-1; CDR3 length: 14; clone size: NA; D gene: NA; CDR3 DNA: TGTGCCAGCATCGGGCGGGCGAACACCGGGGAGCTGTTTTTT; CDR3 protein: CASIGRANTGELFF
J gene: TRBJ2-5; V gene: TRBV12-3/TRBV12-4; CDR3 length: 18; clone size: NA; D gene: TRBD2; CDR3 DNA: TGTGCCAGCAGTCCGGGACTAGCGGGGGCCGCCCCTCGGGAGACCCAGTACTTC; CDR3 protein: CASSPGLAGAAPRETQYF
J gene: TRBJ2-4; V gene: TRBV4-1; CDR3 length: 15; clone size: many; D gene: NA; CDR3 DNA: TGCGCCAGCAGCCAGGCCCGGGCAGGGCCGGACATTCAGTACTTC; CDR3 protein: CASSQARAGPDIQYF
J gene: TRBJ2-1; V gene: TRBV5-6; CDR3 length: 11; clone size: few; D gene: TRBD2; CDR3 DNA: TGTGCCAGCAGCTTGGGGGGGAGGGGGTTCTTC; CDR3 protein: CASSLGGRGFF
J gene: TRBJ2-2; V gene: TRBV4-1; CDR3 length: 17; clone size: NA; D gene: TRBD2; CDR3 DNA: TGCGCCAGCAGCCAAGGTCCTAGCGGGGGGTATGTCGGGGAGCTGTTTTTT; CDR3 protein: CASSQGPSGGYVGELFF